This T cell receptor (beta chain) derives from a study of blood T cell repertoires in COVID-19. Per the germline V gene, CDR1 is SEHNR and CDR2 is FQNEAQ (reference sequence). CDR3 length: 14 residues. Trimming shortened V by 2 bases and J by 8 bases, and 13 bases separated the two germline ends. The table came from immunoSEQ multiplex PCR; TCRdb's copy has only in-frame clones and leaves some out. Here the sample spans fewer than 350,000 clones, roughly 87% being singletons. The chain uses TRBV7-9 and TRBJ1-3; no firm D call. The receptor's source is a woman aged 55-75 years with COVID-19, enrolled during active disease. The specimen was peripheral blood. CDR3: CASSLSGSPDTIYF. DNA for the CDR3: TGTGCCAGCAGCTTATCAGGTTCGCCAGACACCATATATTTT.